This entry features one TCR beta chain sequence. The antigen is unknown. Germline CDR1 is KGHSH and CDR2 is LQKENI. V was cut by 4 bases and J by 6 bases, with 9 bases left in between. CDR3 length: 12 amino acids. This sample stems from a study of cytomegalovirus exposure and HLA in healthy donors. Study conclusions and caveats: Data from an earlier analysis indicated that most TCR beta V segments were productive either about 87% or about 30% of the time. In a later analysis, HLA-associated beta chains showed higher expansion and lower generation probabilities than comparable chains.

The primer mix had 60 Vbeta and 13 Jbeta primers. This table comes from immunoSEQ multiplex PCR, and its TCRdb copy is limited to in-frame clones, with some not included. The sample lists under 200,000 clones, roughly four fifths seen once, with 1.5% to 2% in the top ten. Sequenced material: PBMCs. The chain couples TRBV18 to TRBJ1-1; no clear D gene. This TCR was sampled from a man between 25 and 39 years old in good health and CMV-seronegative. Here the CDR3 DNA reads TGTGCCAGCTCACAACCGGGAGCTGAAGCTTTCTTT. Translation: CASSQPGAEAFF.